This T cell receptor beta chain was found in a study of blood T cell repertoires in COVID-19 (dated by TCRdb to 2019 to 2021). Study-level background: Samples from collaborators originated in the United States, Italy and Spain and spanned both the acute and convalescent phases of COVID-19. The material from the prospective study consisted of cDNA or gDNA derived from T cells, B-cell-depleted T cells, or PBMCs. The dataset comprised deeply sampled blood TCRbeta repertoires from subjects exposed to, actively infected with, or recovered from COVID-19. The repertoires were made available in a free public database intended to serve as a resource for research on the immune response to SARS-CoV-2. The samples were drawn from two sources: the first 160 participants of the ongoing ImmuneRACE study, and 1,000 to 1,500 subjects contributed by 6 global collaborators. A de-identified subject ID, COVID-19 status, age in years and sex were almost always included in the sample metadata. Where available, HLA class I and class II types were obtained from metadata supplied by the sample provider rather than from assay-based typing.

General study outcomes and caveats: The quantity of clinical and demographic metadata differed by source and by participant and was supplied without curation.

Whole blood was collected in K2EDTA tubes by collaborating institutions according to the institutions' own protocols. For TCRbeta analysis, collaborators shipped samples as frozen whole blood, isolated PBMCs, or DNA extracted from either of those sample types. CDR1 and CDR2, looked up from the germline V gene, are LGHNA and YSLEER. Including cysteine and phenylalanine, the CDR3 has 14 amino acids. This entry keeps only the CDR3 DNA: 42 bases, framed from base 1. The V and J ends are trimmed by 4 bases and 4 bases, leaving 13 bases between them. TCRbeta CDR3 regions were amplified from genomic DNA by means of the immunoSEQ Assay, a bias-controlled multiplex PCR. In the original analysis: Nucleated cell counts per sample were estimated from amplification of reference gene primers within the assay. Sequence reads were collapsed and filtered to measure the absolute abundance of every unique TCRbeta CDR3 rearrangement. Productive Simpson clonality was computed per sample as the square root of Simpson's diversity index over productive rearrangements. TCRdb retrieved this table from immuneACCESS and kept in-frame rearrangements only. Not all clones are present; in checked studies, unresolved V genes account for under half, and no reason is known for the remainder. Clone size and V and J calls were adopted from that table, with D and trimming inferred from the DNA. A total of some 120,000 clones appear in this sample, about nine tenths of them only once. The biggest ten clones account for under 2% of the sample.

As for this clone: Its target antigen remains unknown. No qualities accompany the bases; no much larger clone lies one base away. Distinct nucleotide sequences in the sample also encode this CDR3.

Sequenced: peripheral blood. The chain is made from TRBV4-3 and TRBJ2-5, with a weak D call of TRBD2 (5 bases match). This clonotype originated in a human donor with active COVID-19. The donor label of this sample is uncertain. The CDR3 amino acid sequence is: CASSLSSGGETQYF. The base sequence is TGCGCCAGCAGCCTTAGTTCAGGAGGAGAGACCCAGTACTTC.